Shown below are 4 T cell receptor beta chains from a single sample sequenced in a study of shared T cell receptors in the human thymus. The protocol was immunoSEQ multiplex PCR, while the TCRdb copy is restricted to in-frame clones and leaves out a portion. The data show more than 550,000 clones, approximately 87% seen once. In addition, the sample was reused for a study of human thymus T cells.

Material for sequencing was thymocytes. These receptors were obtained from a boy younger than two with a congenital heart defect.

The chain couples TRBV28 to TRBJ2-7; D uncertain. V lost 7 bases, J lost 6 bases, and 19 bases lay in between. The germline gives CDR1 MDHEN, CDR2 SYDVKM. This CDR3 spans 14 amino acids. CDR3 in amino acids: CASTISIGNGEQYF. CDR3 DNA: TGTGCCAGCACTATTTCCATCGGTAACGGCGAGCAGTACTTC.

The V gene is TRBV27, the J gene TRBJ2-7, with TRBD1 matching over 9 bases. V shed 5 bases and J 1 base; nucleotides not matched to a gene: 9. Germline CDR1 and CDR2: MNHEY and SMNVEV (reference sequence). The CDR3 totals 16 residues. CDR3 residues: CASSPDGDRESYEQYF. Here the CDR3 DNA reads TGTGCCAGCAGTCCGGATGGGGACAGGGAATCCTACGAGCAGTACTTC.

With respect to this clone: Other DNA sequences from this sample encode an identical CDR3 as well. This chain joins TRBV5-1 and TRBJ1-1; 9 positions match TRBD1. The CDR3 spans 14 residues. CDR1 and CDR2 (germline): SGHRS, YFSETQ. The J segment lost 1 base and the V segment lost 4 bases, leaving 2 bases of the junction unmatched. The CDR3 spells CASSRGQGNTEAFF. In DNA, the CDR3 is TGCGCCAGCAGCCGGGGACAGGGGAACACTGAAGCTTTCTTT. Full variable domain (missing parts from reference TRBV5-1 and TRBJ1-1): KAGVTQTPRYLIKTRGQQVTLSCSPISGHRSVSWYQQTPGQGLQFLFEYFSETQRNKGNFPGRFSGRQFSNSRSEMNVSTLELGDSALYLCASSRGQGNTEAFFGQGTRLTVV.

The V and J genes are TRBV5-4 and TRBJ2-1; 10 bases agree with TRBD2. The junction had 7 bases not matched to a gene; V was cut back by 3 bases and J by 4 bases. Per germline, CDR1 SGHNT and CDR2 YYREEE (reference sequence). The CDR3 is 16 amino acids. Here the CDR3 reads CASSSSGTSEYNEQFF. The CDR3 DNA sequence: TGTGCCAGCAGCTCCTCCGGGACTAGCGAATACAATGAGCAGTTCTTC.